Sequencing of this T cell receptor (beta chain) was carried out in a study of T cell repertoires in cytomegalovirus infection. About the study: Public TCR beta signature analysis indicated the presence of both CMV infection and matching HLA type.

This clonotype was observed many times. MiXCR, run by TCRdb on the reads, gives a single entry per CDR3 protein. The table has 170,000 or so distinct CDR3 sequences, roughly 14% seen once; the top ten hold 25% to 30%. The receptor was isolated from a human donor in good health (CMV status not recorded). Some clones in this sample may be carry-over from other donors' samples. Sequenced input: PBMCs.

Written as DNA, the CDR3 is TGTGCCAGTAGTACGGAGGGACCTGGGGAAGAGACCCAGTACTTC. Protein: CASSTEGPGEETQYF. This chain connects TRBV19 to TRBJ2-5; possible D gene TRBD2, 6 bases. Germline lookup yields CDR1 LNHDA and CDR2 SQIVND (reference sequence). The CDR3 consists of 15 residues. V lost 4 bases to trimming and J lost 3 bases, with 15 bases between them.